Below are 16 T cell receptor beta chains sequenced from a single sample in a study of cytomegalovirus exposure and HLA in healthy donors. The PCR had 60 Vbeta and 13 Jbeta primers. Only in-frame clones appear in the TCRdb table, and some are missing; sequencing was by immunoSEQ multiplex PCR. The profile covers tens of thousands of clones, with around three quarters appearing a single time and approximately 7.8% taken by the ten largest. The sequenced material came from PBMCs. The receptors stem from a man between 60 and 75 years old in good health and CMV-seropositive.

The gene calls are TRBV5-1 and TRBJ2-7, with TRBD1 matching over 7 bases. The CDR3 consists of 13 residues. The V gene end was trimmed by 2 bases and the J gene end by 3 bases; junction bases not matched to a gene: 2. The germline V gene has CDR1 SGHRS and CDR2 YFSETQ. CDR3 in amino acids: CASSLWDSYEQYF. The CDR3 DNA is TGCGCCAGCAGCTTATGGGACAGCTACGAGCAGTACTTC.

The V call is TRBV18, the J call TRBJ2-2, with 8 positions matching TRBD1. The CDR3 extends over 14 amino acids. Germline V gives CDR1 KGHSH, CDR2 LQKENI. With 2 bases clipped from V and 6 bases from J, the junction kept 2 bases outside the gene matches. The CDR3 bases are TGTGCCAGCTCACCAGGACAGGGTTCCGGGGAGCTGTTTTTT. Amino acid sequence: CASSPGQGSGELFF.

V and J are TRBV13 and TRBJ2-7; 10 bases fit TRBD2. J was trimmed by 2 bases and V by 3 bases; bases with no gene match: 10. CDR1 is PRHDT, CDR2 FYEKMQ, per germline (reference sequence). The CDR3 extends over 17 amino acids. The CDR3 nucleotides read TGTGCCAGCAGCTTCAGGACTAGCGGCGACAGAACCTACGAGCAGTACTTC. Translating gives CASSFRTSGDRTYEQYF.

This clone was found a few times. The chain employs TRBV7-9 and TRBJ1-2, with a tentative D call TRBD1 (5 bases). V lost 3 bases and J 1 base, leaving 9 bases between the germline ends. CDR3 size: 14 residues. Looked up from germline, CDR1 is SEHNR and CDR2 is FQNEAQ (reference sequence). The CDR3 reads CASSFGGYNYGYTF. The CDR3 nucleotides are TGTGCCAGCAGCTTCGGGGGATATAACTATGGCTACACCTTC.

This clone was detected a few times. One end of the junction does not line up with germline, which may come from a read error. This chain connects TRBV7-7 to TRBJ2-7; 14 positions match TRBD2. Germline-derived CDR1 and CDR2 are SSHAT and FNYEAQ (reference sequence). This CDR3 has 15 amino acids. The CDR3 sequence: CASSPTSGRGAEQYF. The CDR3 coding sequence is TGTGCTAGCAGCCCGACTAGCGGGAGGGGGGCCGAGCAGTACTTC. The variable domain in full, with the rest retrieved from reference TRBV7-7 and TRBJ2-7, is GAGVSQSPRYKVTKRGQDVTLRCDPISSHATLYWYQQALGQGPEFLTYFNYEAQPDKSGLPSDRFSAERPEGSISTLTIQRTEQRDSAMYRCASSPTSGRGAEQYFGPGTRLTVT.

CDR3 DNA sequence: TGTGCCACCGATCGCGGGACCCGAACCGAGCAGTACTTC. It codes for CATDRGTRTEQYF. The V gene is TRBV6-1, the J gene TRBJ2-7, with a tentative D call TRBD2 (6 bases). The CDR3 has 13 residues. V was trimmed by 10 bases and J by 6 bases, leaving 19 bases between them. The germline V gene has CDR1 MNHNS and CDR2 SASEGT.

The genes are TRBV6-1 and TRBJ1-1; unclear D gene. Trimming stripped 1 base from V and 1 base from J, with 10 bases between. This CDR3 comprises 15 residues. CDR1 and CDR2 from the germline V gene are MNHNS and SASEGT. The CDR3 loop reads CASSEDGGSNTEAFF. Here the CDR3 DNA reads TGTGCCAGCAGTGAAGATGGAGGGTCGAACACTGAAGCTTTCTTT.

Points on this clone: Additional DNA sequences in this sample encode the identical CDR3. This chain joins TRBV7-9 and TRBJ2-1; tentatively, D is TRBD2 (5 bases). V gave up 3 bases and J gave up 10 bases, with 16 bases separating them. This CDR3 contains 14 residues. Germline CDR1 is SEHNR and CDR2 is FQNEAQ (reference sequence). Here the CDR3 reads CASSFPGPSGEQFF. As DNA, the CDR3 is TGTGCCAGCAGCTTCCCTGGGCCTTCGGGGGAGCAGTTCTTC.

V and J are TRBV5-1 and TRBJ1-4; TRBD1 matches at 8 bases. CDR3 length: 15 residues. Unmatched junction bases numbered 10, after V lost 7 bases and J lost 5 bases. Germline CDR1 SGHRS, CDR2 YFSETQ. The CDR3 reads CASRSSGGWNEKLFF. The DNA of the CDR3 is TGCGCCAGCCGGTCGTCAGGGGGCTGGAATGAAAAACTGTTTTTT.

This clone was found a few times. The chain combines TRBV19 with TRBJ2-3, with D possibly TRBD1 on 5 matching bases. V lost 4 bases and J 4 bases, leaving 18 bases between the germline ends. The germline V gene encodes CDR1 LNHDA and CDR2 SQIVND (reference sequence). This CDR3 contains 16 residues. The CDR3, as DNA: TGTGCCAGTAGTACCTGGACGGCGAAAGGGGCAGATACGCAGTATTTT. It encodes CASSTWTAKGADTQYF.

The rearrangement uses TRBV5-6 and TRBJ2-3; possible D gene TRBD2, 5 bases. The CDR3 spans 14 residues. Germline CDR1 reads SGHDT; CDR2 reads YYEEEE. Trimming took off 7 bases at V and 0 bases at J, with 12 bases between the two ends. In DNA, the CDR3 is TGTGCCAGCTGCCAGACGGGAAGCACAGATACGCAGTATTTT. Translation: CASCQTGSTDTQYF. Together with reference TRBV5-6 and TRBJ2-3, the CDR3 gives the full variable domain: DAGVTQSPTHLIKTRGQQVTLRCSPKSGHDTVSWYQQALGQGPQFIFQYYEEEERQRGNFPDRFSGHQFPNYSSELNVNALLLGDSALYLCASCQTGSTDTQYFGPGTRLTVL.

This clone has only a few counts. The chain employs TRBV11-2 and TRBJ1-2; D may be TRBD1 (6 bases). The CDR3 sequence is 14 residues long. Germline V gives CDR1 SGHAT, CDR2 FQNNGV. The V gene lost 5 bases and the J gene lost 4 bases, with 14 bases spanning the gap. CDR3 DNA: TGTGCCAGCAGCCCCCCGGGACACCTCTATGGCTACACCTTC. Translating it yields CASSPPGHLYGYTF.

The chain has TRBV29-1 and TRBJ2-7, with D unresolved. Germline V gene sequence: CDR1 SQVTM, CDR2 ANQGSEA. This CDR3 has 14 residues. The V end lost 4 bases, the J end lost 0 bases, and 13 bases lay between the germline ends. The CDR3 region is CSVVATLDSYEQYF. The CDR3 region has the DNA TGCAGCGTTGTCGCGACACTGGACTCCTACGAGCAGTACTTC.

This clone was seen just once. The V and J genes are TRBV29-1 and TRBJ2-4; the match to TRBD2 covers 9 bases. The ends lost 2 bases at V and 0 bases at J; junction bases unmatched: 8. This CDR3 comprises 17 residues. Germline loops: CDR1 SQVTM, CDR2 ANQGSEA. CDR3 DNA sequence: TGCAGCGTTGAACCACTAGCGGGCCTGCTAGCCAAAAACATTCAGTACTTC. It encodes CSVEPLAGLLAKNIQYF.

The chain is built from TRBV5-6 and TRBJ2-5, with TRBD1 matching 9 bases. Germline values: CDR1 SGHDT, CDR2 YYEEEE. The trim removed 5 bases at V and 5 bases at J, leaving 4 bases unmatched. CDR3 length: 13 residues. The CDR3 DNA reads TGTGCCAGCAGTACAGGGGGCATGGAGACCCAGTACTTC. It specifies CASSTGGMETQYF.

The chain uses TRBV9 and TRBJ1-5, with 8 bases lining up with TRBD1. The length of the CDR3 is 16 residues. The V gene's germline CDR1 is SGDLS and CDR2 YYNGEE. Losses at the gene ends were 3 bases for V and 5 bases for J; bases not matched to a gene: 10. The CDR3 DNA sequence: TGTGCCAGCAGCGGACAGGACAGGGATGGGGATCAGCCCCAGCATTTT. Its translation: CASSGQDRDGDQPQHF.